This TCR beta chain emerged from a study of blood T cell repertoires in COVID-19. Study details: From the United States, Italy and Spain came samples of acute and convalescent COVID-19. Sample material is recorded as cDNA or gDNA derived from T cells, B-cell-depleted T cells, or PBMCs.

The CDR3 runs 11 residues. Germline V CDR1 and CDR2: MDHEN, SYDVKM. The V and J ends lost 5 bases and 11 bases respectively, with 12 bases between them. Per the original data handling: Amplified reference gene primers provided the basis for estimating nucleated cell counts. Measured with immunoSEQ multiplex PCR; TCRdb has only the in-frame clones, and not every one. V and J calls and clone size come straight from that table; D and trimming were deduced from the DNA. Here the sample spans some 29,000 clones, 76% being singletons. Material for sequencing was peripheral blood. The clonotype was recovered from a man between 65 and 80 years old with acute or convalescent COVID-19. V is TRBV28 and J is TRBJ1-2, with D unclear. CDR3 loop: CASSPGISYTF. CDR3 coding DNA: TGTGCCAGCAGTCCGGGGATCTCTTACACCTTC.